These T cell receptor beta chains were read from a single sample in a study of OX40 agonist ivuxolimab in advanced cancers. TCRdb keeps only in-frame clones here, not all; method: immunoSEQ multiplex PCR. Of fewer than 85,000 clones listed, roughly 80% were seen once; the top ten hold roughly 0.8%. The sequences come from CD4+ or CD8+ T cells sorted from blood, collected in a trial of the OX40 agonist ivuxolimab. The receptors derive from an adult with an advanced solid tumor such as melanoma, head and neck, liver or kidney cancer. Both conserved end residues are part of each CDR3. The D gene is left open where the match is weak. Not every row has a clone size; where given, it reads once, few, many or a size class.

TRBJ2-3 | - | - | TRBV5-1 | CASSLEGPVRGRIDTQYF | TGCGCCAGCAGCTTGGAGGGTCCCGTCAGGGGCCGCATAGATACGCAGTATTTT
TRBJ1-4 | - | - | TRBV30 | CAWSVRGAGEKLFF | TGTGCCTGGAGTGTACGTGGGGCGGGGGAAAAACTGTTTTTT
TRBJ1-2 | - | - | TRBV5-4 | CASSLAKGDYGYTF | TGTGCCAGCAGCTTGGCCAAGGGGGACTATGGCTACACCTTC
TRBJ1-1 | - | - | TRBV7-2 | CASSLAGVNTEAFF | TGTGCCAGCAGCTTGGCAGGGGTGAACACTGAAGCTTTCTTT
TRBJ1-1 | - | - | TRBV10-3 | CAIAGNTEAFF | TGTGCCATCGCGGGGAACACTGAAGCTTTCTTT
TRBJ2-7 | TRBD1 | - | TRBV4-2 | CASSRQGSSYEQYF | TGTGCCAGCTCCCGACAGGGCTCATCCTACGAGCAGTACTTC
TRBJ2-5 | - | few | TRBV5-4 | CASSFWSQETQYF | TGTGCCAGCAGCTTCTGGAGTCAAGAGACCCAGTACTTC
TRBJ2-2 | - | - | TRBV10-3 | CAISELQGSGELFF | TGTGCCATCAGTGAGTTGCAGGGAAGCGGGGAGCTGTTTTTT
TRBJ1-2 | - | - | TRBV30 | CAWSVKWVRDYGYTF | TGTGCCTGGAGTGTAAAATGGGTCAGGGACTATGGCTACACCTTC
TRBJ2-1 | - | - | TRBV6-6 | CASSYSPDEREQFF | TGTGCCAGCAGTTACTCACCAGATGAACGGGAGCAGTTCTTC
TRBJ2-1 | - | - | TRBV2 | CASSLRESSYNEQFF | TGTGCCAGCAGCTTGAGGGAAAGCTCCTACAATGAGCAGTTCTTC
TRBJ2-2 | - | many | TRBV7-9 | CASSLAASSLEPNTGELFF | TGTGCCAGCAGCTTAGCGGCCTCTAGCCTTGAGCCGAACACCGGGGAGCTGTTTTTT
TRBJ2-5 | TRBD2 | - | TRBV7-6 | CASSSASGLGRETQYF | TGTGCCAGCAGCTCCGCCTCGGGACTAGGTCGAGAGACCCAGTACTTC
TRBJ1-1 | TRBD1 | - | TRBV2 | CASSDLLPGQGGTEAFF | TGTGCCAGCAGTGACCTACTACCGGGACAGGGAGGCACTGAAGCTTTCTTT
TRBJ2-1 | - | - | TRBV5-6 | CASSFGPKQFF | TGTGCCAGCAGCTTTGGGCCAAAGCAGTTCTTC
TRBJ2-1 | - | - | TRBV10-1 | CASSESRTSSYNEQFF | TGCGCCAGCAGTGAGTCGAGGACATCCTCCTACAATGAGCAGTTCTTC
TRBJ1-3 | - | once | TRBV30 | CAWSARDRYRNTIYF | TGTGCCTGGAGTGCCCGGGACCGCTATAGAAACACCATATATTTT
TRBJ2-3 | - | - | TRBV7-2 | CASSQYPSRTDTQYF | TGTGCCAGCAGCCAATATCCCTCCCGCACAGATACGCAGTATTTT
TRBJ2-6 | - | - | TRBV2 | CASSEEDSGANVLTF | TGTGCCAGCAGTGAAGAGGACTCTGGGGCCAACGTCCTGACTTTC
TRBJ2-1 | TRBD1 | once | TRBV7-9 | CASSLGQGAYNEQFF | TGTGCCAGCAGCTTAGGACAGGGTGCCTACAATGAGCAGTTCTTC
TRBJ1-1 | - | - | TRBV7-2 | CASNLALNTEAFF | TGTGCCAGCAACTTAGCCCTGAACACTGAAGCTTTCTTT
TRBJ1-6 | - | - | TRBV7-2 | CASTQRGTPDNSPLHF | TGTGCCAGCACCCAAAGAGGGACACCCGATAATTCACCCCTCCACTTT
TRBJ2-5 | - | once | TRBV19 | CASSIGGMLETQYF | TGTGCCAGTAGTATAGGAGGGATGCTTGAGACCCAGTACTTC
TRBJ1-6 | - | - | TRBV2 | CASSEEWQYNSPPHF | TGTGCCAGCAGTGAAGAGTGGCAGTATAATTCACCCCCCCACTTT
TRBJ2-3 | - | - | TRBV6-6 | CASRGDTQYF | TGTGCCAGCCGCGGAGATACGCAGTATTTT
TRBJ2-3 | TRBD2 | - | TRBV6-4 | CASSPGTSGGDTQYF | TGTGCCAGCAGTCCCGGGACTAGCGGGGGAGATACGCAGTATTTT
TRBJ2-3 | TRBD2 | - | TRBV7-2 | CASSRRLAGGLSTDTQYF | TGTGCCAGCAGCCGCCGACTAGCGGGGGGTCTAAGTACAGATACGCAGTATTTT
TRBJ2-1 | TRBD2 | - | TRBV30 | CAWSVGGALDEQFF | TGTGCCTGGAGCGTCGGGGGGGCCCTGGATGAGCAGTTCTTC
TRBJ1-6 | - | few | TRBV11-2 | CASSKDPAYNSPLHF | TGTGCCAGCAGCAAGGACCCAGCCTATAATTCACCCCTCCACTTT
TRBJ1-4 | - | - | TRBV6-5 | CASSYGGGWGEKLFF | TGTGCCAGCAGTTATGGGGGGGGATGGGGTGAAAAACTGTTTTTT
TRBJ1-1 | - | - | TRBV25-1 | CASSEYRDDEAFF | TGTGCCAGCAGTGAATATAGGGACGATGAAGCTTTCTTT
TRBJ2-7 | TRBD2 | - | TRBV7-2 | CASRRSAGGLYEQYF | TGTGCCAGCCGCCGTTCGGCGGGGGGCCTCTACGAGCAGTACTTC
TRBJ2-5 | - | - | TRBV7-8 | CASSLAGRVQETQYF | TGTGCCAGCAGCTTAGCAGGGCGGGTACAAGAGACCCAGTACTTC
TRBJ1-5 | - | - | TRBV11-1 | CASSFDINQPQHF | TGTGCCAGCAGCTTCGACATCAATCAGCCCCAGCATTTT
TRBJ2-1 | TRBD2 | - | TRBV7-3 | CASSLIAGGSYNEQFF | TGTGCCAGCAGCTTAATAGCGGGGGGCTCCTACAATGAGCAGTTCTTC
TRBJ1-5 | - | - | TRBV11-2 | CASSASGSNQPQHF | TGTGCCAGCAGCGCCTCAGGGAGCAATCAGCCCCAGCATTTT
TRBJ2-5 | - | - | TRBV19 | CASSMTVQETQYF | TGTGCCAGTAGTATGACAGTCCAAGAGACCCAGTACTTC
TRBJ1-4 | - | few | TRBV7-8 | CASSLALGGNEKLFF | TGTGCCAGCAGCTTAGCCCTGGGGGGGAATGAAAAACTGTTTTTT
TRBJ2-5 | - | - | TRBV7-7 | CASSYTPSETQYF | TGTGCCAGCAGCTACACCCCGTCAGAGACCCAGTACTTC
TRBJ2-5 | - | - | TRBV7-3 | CASSRNGGRETQYF | TGTGCCAGCAGTCGAAACGGGGGCAGGGAGACCCAGTACTTC
TRBJ1-5 | - | few | TRBV7-6 | CASSLEEGFNQPQHF | TGTGCCAGCAGCTTAGAAGAGGGGTTCAATCAGCCCCAGCATTTT
TRBJ2-3 | - | - | TRBV5-1 | CASSPGQRDTQYF | TGCGCCAGCAGCCCTGGACAGCGAGATACGCAGTATTTT
TRBJ2-3 | - | - | TRBV9 | CASSSLPLDQGDTQYF | TGTGCCAGCAGCTCTCTCCCCCTCGACCAAGGGGATACGCAGTATTTT
TRBJ1-1 | - | - | TRBV18 | CASSPLDSGTEAFF | TGTGCCAGCTCACCACTCGATTCGGGCACTGAAGCTTTCTTT
TRBJ2-1 | TRBD1 | - | TRBV19 | CASSAGTVHYNEQFF | TGTGCCAGTAGTGCCGGGACAGTCCACTACAATGAGCAGTTCTTC
TRBJ1-4 | TRBD1 | - | TRBV27 | CASSPRTGGGEKLFF | TGTGCCAGCAGTCCGCGGACAGGGGGTGGTGAAAAACTGTTTTTT
TRBJ1-1 | TRBD1 | once | TRBV7-3 | CASSPGPGTGLNTEAFF | TGTGCCAGCAGCCCCGGCCCCGGGACAGGCTTGAACACTGAAGCTTTCTTT
TRBJ2-2 | - | - | TRBV7-6 | CASSPRAPGELFF | TGTGCCAGCAGCCCCAGGGCCCCCGGGGAGCTGTTTTTT
TRBJ1-3 | - | - | TRBV2 | CASTAPADPKMSGNTIYF | TGTGCCAGCACGGCTCCGGCAGATCCTAAAATGTCTGGAAACACCATATATTTT
TRBJ2-7 | TRBD2 | - | TRBV6-1 | CASSGSPGLAGAEQYF | TGTGCCAGCAGTGGCTCCCCCGGACTAGCGGGGGCCGAGCAGTACTTC
TRBJ2-7 | - | - | TRBV7-2 | CASSLIRFYEQYF | TGTGCCAGCAGCTTAATCAGGTTCTACGAGCAGTACTTC
TRBJ1-2 | - | - | TRBV7-9 | CASSIRQADGYTF | TGTGCCAGCAGCATTAGACAGGCCGACGGCTACACCTTC
TRBJ1-1 | - | - | TRBV15 | CATSRDVGGAAEAFF | TGTGCCACCAGCAGGGACGTGGGAGGGGCGGCTGAAGCTTTCTTT
TRBJ1-2 | TRBD1 | few | TRBV11-2 | CASSPEGARGYTF | TGTGCCAGCAGCCCTGAGGGGGCAAGGGGCTACACCTTC
TRBJ1-4 | - | once | TRBV18 | CASSPEGLANEKLFF | TGTGCCAGCTCACCAGAAGGGCTGGCGAATGAAAAACTGTTTTTT